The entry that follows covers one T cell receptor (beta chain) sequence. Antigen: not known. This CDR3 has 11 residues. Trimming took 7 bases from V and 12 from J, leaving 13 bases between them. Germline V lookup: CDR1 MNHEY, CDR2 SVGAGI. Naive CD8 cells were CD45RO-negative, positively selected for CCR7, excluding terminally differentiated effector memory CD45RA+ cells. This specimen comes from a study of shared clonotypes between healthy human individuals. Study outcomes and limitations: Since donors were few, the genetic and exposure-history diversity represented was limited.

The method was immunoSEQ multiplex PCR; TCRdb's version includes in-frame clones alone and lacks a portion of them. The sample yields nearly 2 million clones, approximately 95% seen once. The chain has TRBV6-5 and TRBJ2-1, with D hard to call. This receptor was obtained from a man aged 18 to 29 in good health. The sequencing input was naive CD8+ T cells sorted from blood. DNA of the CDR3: TGTGCCAGCAAGATCTCCCCCGGGCAGTTCTTC. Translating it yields CASKISPGQFF.